This T cell receptor (beta chain) was retrieved from a study of identical twins. The cDNA had a unique molecular identifier and a template-switch universal primer site. TCRdb reanalysed the 5' RACE reads using MiXCR and keeps one entry per CDR3 protein. The sample has 1.5 million to 2 million distinct CDR3 sequences; less than 40% are singletons. Study-level findings and limits: Interpretation of the results relied on cross-sectional statistical analysis and not on following the same donors.

This clonotype was found a few times. Antigen unknown. This receptor was identified in a newborn girl in good health. Sequences were obtained from cord blood.

This CDR3 is CASSPFATNEKLFF. The DNA for the CDR3 is TGCGCCAGCAGCCCTTTTGCAACTAATGAAAAACTGTTTTTT. The chain combines TRBV5-1 with TRBJ1-4; the D is unclear. Germline loops: CDR1 SGHRS, CDR2 YFSETQ. The CDR3 runs 14 residues. Trimming left V 4 bases short and J 0 bases short, with 7 bases between.